The present T cell receptor beta chain was sequenced within a study of Graves' ophthalmopathy and Graves' hyperthyroidism. The study's findings and limits: Among thyroid clonotypes expanded above 0.001 frequency, most also appeared in blood.

Transcripts of RNA were the source for amplifying TCR beta CDR3 regions. Second-round multiplex PCR followed a first-round RT-PCR using HTBI primers. TCRdb re-analysed the multiplex PCR reads in MiXCR, keeping a single row per CDR3 protein. The sample yields some 210,000 distinct CDR3 sequences, 25% to 35% seen once. The CDR3 is 15 residues long. Trimming took 7 bases from V and 3 from J; bases not matched to a gene: 11. CDR1 and CDR2 (germline): SQVTM, ANQGSEA. PBMCs were isolated from a 10 ml sample of fresh peripheral blood. This clonotype appeared many times. Antigen unknown. The sequence derives from a man aged 45 to 65 with Graves' ophthalmopathy. The chain recombines TRBV29-1 with TRBJ2-5; 10 bases are a match to TRBD1. What was sequenced was peripheral blood. The CDR3 reads CSAQRQGALEETQYF. As DNA, the CDR3 is TGCAGCGCTCAAAGACAGGGGGCTCTAGAAGAGACCCAGTACTTC.